Following are 22 T cell receptor beta chains from one sample sequenced in a study of molecular identifiers for immune sequencing clone quantification. TCRdb reprocessed the PCR reads via MiXCR and lists one record per CDR3 protein. Here the sample spans 550,000 to 750,000 distinct CDR3 sequences, just under 20% being singletons. The sequenced sample consisted of naive CD8+ T cells from blood, with Jurkat cell RNA spiked in. Subset denoted: FACS-sorted CD8+CD4-CCR7+CD45RA+ naive T cells. Source of these receptors: a human donor in good health. Some libraries in this study had Jurkat cell RNA spiked in.

On this clonotype itself: A much larger clone is a single base away; this may be a read error. The gene calls are TRBV7-9 and TRBJ2-3, with D tentatively TRBD1 (5 bases). Germline CDR1 is SEHNR and CDR2 is FQNEAQ (reference sequence). The CDR3 spans 13 residues. CDR3 region: CAGSQGLADTQYF. Written as DNA, the CDR3 is TGTGCCGGCAGCCAGGGCCTCGCAGATACGCAGTATTTT.

At least ten counts were recorded for this clonotype. The chain combines TRBV30 with TRBJ1-5, with 9 bases identical to TRBD1. Trimming removed 2 bases from V and 3 bases from J; junction bases left unmatched: 5. Germline CDR1 and CDR2: GTSNPN and SVGIG (reference sequence). The CDR3 is made up of 15 amino acids. CDR3 DNA: TGTGCCTGGAGTTTTGGACAGGGGATCAATCAGCCCCAGCATTTT. Translation gives CAWSFGQGINQPQHF.

This clonotype was seen repeatedly, ten times or more. This chain uses TRBV7-9 with TRBJ2-4; no definite D call. The CDR3 contains 13 residues. Trimming left V 5 bases short and J 5 bases short, with 10 bases between. Germline loops: CDR1 SEHNR, CDR2 FQNEAQ (reference sequence). CDR3: CASSVTPENIQYF. In nucleotides, the CDR3 is TGTGCCAGCAGCGTTACCCCAGAAAACATTCAGTACTTC. Combining the CDR3 with reference TRBV7-9 and TRBJ2-4 gives the whole variable domain DTGVSQNPRHKITKRGQNVTFRCDPISEHNRLYWYRQTLGQGPEFLTYFQNEAQLEKSRLLSDRFSAERPKGSFSTLEIQRTEQGDSAMYLCASSVTPENIQYFGAGTRLSVL.

The sample holds a few counts of this clonotype. This chain uses TRBV18 with TRBJ2-7; TRBD1 might be the D (5 bases). The CDR3 consists of 14 residues. The V gene lost 4 bases and the J gene lost 2 bases, with 12 bases spanning the gap. Germline CDR1 is KGHSH and CDR2 is LQKENI. CDR3 amino acids: CASSLTGPTYEQYF. The CDR3 DNA reads as TGTGCCAGCTCACTCACAGGACCAACCTACGAGCAGTACTTC.

In this sample, this clonotype turned up many times. This rearrangement joins TRBV7-2 to TRBJ2-2; D is unresolved. V lost 1 base and J lost 0, with 6 bases in between. Germline V lookup: CDR1 SGHTA, CDR2 FQGNSA. The CDR3 is made up of 15 amino acids. Here the CDR3 reads CASSLVGPNTGELFF. CDR3 DNA: TGTGCCAGCAGCTTAGTGGGCCCGAACACCGGGGAGCTGTTTTTT.

This clonotype was counted between two and nine times. The V and J genes are TRBV5-4 and TRBJ1-2; possible D gene TRBD1, 6 bases. Per the germline V gene, CDR1 is SGHNT and CDR2 is YYREEE (reference sequence). The CDR3 is 13 residues long. The V end was cut by 4 bases, the J end by 8 bases, with 15 bases between. CDR3 bases: TGTGCCAGCAGCACAACAGGGATGAGGGGCTACACCTTC. It codes for CASSTTGMRGYTF. The full variable domain, its missing parts supplied by reference TRBV5-4 and TRBJ1-2, is ETGVTQSPTHLIKTRGQQVTLRCSSQSGHNTVSWYQQALGQGPQFIFQYYREEENGRGNFPPRFSGLQFPNYSSELNVNALELDDSALYLCASSTTGMRGYTFGSGTRLTVV.

This clonotype came up many times. The chain is built from TRBV28 and TRBJ1-4; D not resolved. The CDR3 loop spans 15 amino acids. V gave up 2 bases and J gave up 0 bases, with 7 bases separating them. Germline V gene data show CDR1 as MDHEN and CDR2 as SYDVKM. Written as DNA, the CDR3 is TGTGCCAGCAGTTTAGGAGGGACAACTAATGAAAAACTGTTTTTT. Residues: CASSLGGTTNEKLFF.

This clonotype was recorded many times. The rearrangement links TRBV18 to TRBJ2-3; 12 nucleotides align to TRBD2. In germline, CDR1 is KGHSH, CDR2 LQKENI. The trim removed 0 bases at V and 2 bases at J, leaving 9 bases unmatched. The CDR3 covers 19 residues. The DNA for the CDR3 is TGTGCCAGCTCACCACCGGCCACTAGCGGGGGGCCAGACACAGATACGCAGTATTTT. Protein product: CASSPPATSGGPDTDTQYF.

In this sample, this clonotype turned up a few times. The genes are TRBV9 and TRBJ2-2; no definite D call. V was clipped by 4 bases and J by 7 bases, with 8 bases between them. Germline V gives CDR1 SGDLS, CDR2 YYNGEE. The CDR3 spans 12 residues. This CDR3 reads CASSSQFGELFF. CDR3 nucleotide sequence: TGTGCCAGCAGCTCACAGTTCGGGGAGCTGTTTTTT.

This clonotype has more than one count but fewer than ten. The V gene is TRBV7-9, the J gene TRBJ1-2; the D gene is possibly TRBD1 (5 bases). Germline CDR1 SEHNR, CDR2 FQNEAQ (reference sequence). Trimming stripped 4 bases from V and 4 bases from J, with 31 bases between. CDR3 length equals 20 residues. CDR3 coding DNA: TGTGCCAGCAGCTCCGTACAAGGACAAAGGGGTTCGAAGTTCTCCTATGGCTACACCTTC. This codes for CASSSVQGQRGSKFSYGYTF.

This clonotype was counted between two and nine times. The chain employs TRBV30 and TRBJ2-7; TRBD1 agrees at 12 bases. The CDR3 totals 14 residues. Germline assignment: CDR1 GTSNPN and CDR2 SVGIG (reference sequence). V lost 3 bases and J lost 6; bases outside the gene matches: 6. The CDR3 sequence: CAWSPGQGAGEQYF. The DNA for the CDR3 is TGTGCCTGGAGCCCGGGACAGGGGGCCGGCGAGCAGTACTTC.

The chain is built from TRBV27 and TRBJ2-2, with D unresolved. This CDR3 has 15 residues. Germline V gene lookup returns CDR1 MNHEY and CDR2 SMNVEV (reference sequence). Trimming shortened V by 6 bases and J by 3 bases, and 14 bases separated the two germline ends. The CDR3 here is CASSPWFTYTGELFF. In DNA, the CDR3 is TGTGCCAGCAGCCCGTGGTTTACGTACACCGGGGAGCTGTTTTTT.

This clonotype appeared many times. The chain couples TRBV4-2 to TRBJ2-7, with D tentatively TRBD1 or TRBD2 (5 bases each). V was cut by 0 bases and J by 0 bases, with 15 bases left in between. CDR3 size: 17 residues. The germline gives CDR1 LGHNA, CDR2 YNFKEQ. The CDR3 protein is CASSQEVGGETSYEQYF. The CDR3 DNA is TGTGCCAGCAGCCAAGAAGTTGGGGGAGAGACCTCCTACGAGCAGTACTTC.

This clonotype has just a few counts. The gene calls are TRBV10-3 and TRBJ2-5; no definite D call. V shed 6 bases and J shed 2 bases, with 10 bases lying between them. The CDR3 runs 13 residues. Germline V gene data show CDR1 as ENHRY and CDR2 as SYGVKD. The CDR3, as DNA: TGTGCCATCAGCGAGGCAGTACAAGAGACCCAGTACTTC. Amino acids: CAISEAVQETQYF.

Notes on this clonotype: A much larger clone differs by one base, so this may be a read error. The rearrangement uses TRBV7-2 and TRBJ2-1, with D perhaps being TRBD1 or TRBD2 (6 bases each). CDR1 is SGHTA and CDR2 is FQGNSA in the germline V gene. V shed 1 base and J shed 7 bases, with 11 bases lying between them. This CDR3 is built from 14 residues. The CDR3 here is CASSLGRGVNEQFF. The DNA of the CDR3 is TGTGCCAGCAGCTTAGGGAGGGGGGTTAATGAGCAGTTCTTC.

The V gene is TRBV9, the J gene TRBJ1-3; a possible D gene is TRBD1 (5 bases). This CDR3 has 16 amino acids. Trimming left V 6 bases short and J 4 bases short, with 20 bases between. CDR1 and CDR2 from the germline V gene are SGDLS and YYNGEE. The CDR3 reads CASMRSGGSSGNTIYF. The CDR3 nucleotides are TGTGCCAGCATGAGGTCTGGGGGGTCCTCAGGAAACACCATATATTTT.

The rearrangement links TRBV5-5 to TRBJ2-1, with 11 bases identical to TRBD1. The CDR3 consists of 14 residues. The germline V gene encodes CDR1 SGHKS and CDR2 YYEKEE (reference sequence). V trimming: 5 bases; J trimming: 8 bases; junction bases outside the gene matches: 6. The chain's CDR3 is CASSWTGGRDEQFF. Here the CDR3 DNA reads TGTGCCAGCAGTTGGACAGGGGGCAGGGATGAGCAGTTCTTC.

About this clonotype: One end of the junction fails to match germline, which may point to a read error. The rearrangement joins TRBV28 to TRBJ2-5; 7 positions agree with TRBD2. The CDR3 spans 14 residues. Germline values: CDR1 MDHEN, CDR2 SYDVKM. The CDR3 spells CASTLLRGSETQHF. The CDR3 nucleotides are TGTGCCAGCACCCTTCTGCGGGGGTCAGAGACCCAGCACTTC.

The sample holds one count of this clonotype. One end of the junction varies from germline; a read error may be responsible. The chain combines TRBV19 with TRBJ2-6, with D perhaps TRBD1 (5 bases). This CDR3 is built from 14 residues. CDR1 and CDR2 (germline): LNHDA, SQIVND (reference sequence). CDR3 protein: CASSSNSGASVLTF. CDR3 DNA: TGTGCCAGTAGTTCAAACTCTGGGGCCAGCGTCCTGACTTTC. Full variable domain (rest looked up from reference TRBV19 and TRBJ2-6): DGGITQSPKYLFRKEGQNVTLSCEQNLNHDAMYWYRQDPGQGLRLIYYSQIVNDFQKGDIAEGYSVSREKKESFPLTVTSAQKNPTAFYLCASSSNSGASVLTFGAGSRLTVL.

This clonotype was seen at least ten times. The rearrangement uses TRBV4-2 and TRBJ2-1, with TRBD2 matching over 12 bases. J lost 12 bases, V lost 4 bases, and 10 bases had no gene match. Per germline, CDR1 LGHNA and CDR2 YNFKEQ. The CDR3 is made up of 15 amino acids. The CDR3 DNA sequence: TGTGCCAGCAGCCGGAGACTAGCGGGAGTTCAGGTGCAGTTCTTC. Amino acids: CASSRRLAGVQVQFF.

On this clonotype itself: One base away lies a much larger clone, so this may be a sequencing read error. The V gene is TRBV29-1, the J gene TRBJ2-2; 9 nucleotides agree with TRBD2. J gave up 4 bases and V 3 bases, and 9 bases lay outside the gene matches. CDR3 length: 16 residues. Germline V gives CDR1 SQVTM, CDR2 ANQGSEA. The CDR3 DNA sequence: TGCAGCGTTGACTCTAGCGGGGTAGCGAGCACCGGGGAGCTGTTTTTT. Translated: CSVDSSGVASTGELFF.

A word on this clonotype: A junction end diverges from the germline sequence, so it may reflect a read error. The genes are TRBV19 and TRBJ2-1; D gene unclear. This CDR3 has 12 residues. In germline, CDR1 is LNHDA, CDR2 SQIVND (reference sequence). CDR3 DNA sequence: TGTGTCAGTAGTATAGATCAACGGGAGCAGTTCTTC. Amino acids: CVSSIDQREQFF.